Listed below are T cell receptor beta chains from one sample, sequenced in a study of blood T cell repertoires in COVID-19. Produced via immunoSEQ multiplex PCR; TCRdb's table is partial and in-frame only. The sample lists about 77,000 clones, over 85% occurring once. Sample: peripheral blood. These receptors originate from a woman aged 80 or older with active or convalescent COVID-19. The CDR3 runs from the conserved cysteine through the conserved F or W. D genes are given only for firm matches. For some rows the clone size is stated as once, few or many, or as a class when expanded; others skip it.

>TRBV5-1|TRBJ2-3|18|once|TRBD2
TGCGCCAGCAGCTCGGGACTAGCGGGGGGATCTAGCACAGATACGCAGTATTTT
CASSSGLAGGSSTDTQYF
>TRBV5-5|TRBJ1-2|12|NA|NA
TGTGCCAGCAGCTCGTCCAGCTATGGCTACACCTTC
CASSSSSYGYTF
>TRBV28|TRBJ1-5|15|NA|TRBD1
TGTGCCAGCAGCATCTTGGACAGGGAGAATCAGCCCCAGCATTTT
CASSILDRENQPQHF
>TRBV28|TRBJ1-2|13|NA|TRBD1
TGTGCCGGCGGCCGGACAGGGCCCCTTGGCTACACCTTC
CAGGRTGPLGYTF
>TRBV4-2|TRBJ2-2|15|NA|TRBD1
TGTGCCAGCAGCGAACAGGGGCCGCAGACCGGGGAGCTGTTTTTT
CASSEQGPQTGELFF
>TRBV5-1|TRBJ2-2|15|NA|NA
TGCGCCAGTAGAAAAGGATCGGCAGGGACCGGGGAGCTGTTTTTT
CASRKGSAGTGELFF
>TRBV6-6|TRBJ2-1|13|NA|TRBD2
TGTGCCAGCAGACCTCGGGGGGGCAATGAGCAGTTCTTC
CASRPRGGNEQFF
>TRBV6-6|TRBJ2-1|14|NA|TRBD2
TGTGCCAGCAAACCGAGCGGGGGTTCAAATGAGCAGTTCTTC
CASKPSGGSNEQFF
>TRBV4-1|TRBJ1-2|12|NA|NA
TGCGCCAGCAGGGGTTCGGGCTATGGCTACACCTTC
CASRGSGYGYTF
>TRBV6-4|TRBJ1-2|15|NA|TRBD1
TGTGCCAGCGAATCCTACCAGGGGGCTGGTTATGGCTACACCTTC
CASESYQGAGYGYTF
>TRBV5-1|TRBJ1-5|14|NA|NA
TGCGCCAGCAGCTGGGGATTACAGGGTCAGCCCCAGCATTTT
CASSWGLQGQPQHF
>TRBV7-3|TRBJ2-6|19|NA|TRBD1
TGTGCCAGCAGCTTAACCCCGATCCCAGGGGGCACTGGGGCCAACGTCCTGACTTTC
CASSLTPIPGGTGANVLTF
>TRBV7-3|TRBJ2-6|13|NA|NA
TGTGCCCACAGGAGCTCTGGGGCCAACGTCCTGACTTTC
CAHRSSGANVLTF
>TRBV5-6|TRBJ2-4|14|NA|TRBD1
TGTGCCAGCAGCTTGGTGGGACAGGGGGACATTCAGTACTTC
CASSLVGQGDIQYF
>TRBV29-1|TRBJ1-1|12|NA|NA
TGCAGCGTTTCCCCTAGAGGGACTGAAGCTTTCTTT
CSVSPRGTEAFF
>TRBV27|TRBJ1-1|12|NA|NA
TGTGCCAGCAGCATGGGGAGTACTGAAGCTTTCTTT
CASSMGSTEAFF
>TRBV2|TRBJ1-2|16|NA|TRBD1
TGTGCCAGCAGTGATAGGGACAGGGGGCGCAACTATGGCTACACCTTC
CASSDRDRGRNYGYTF
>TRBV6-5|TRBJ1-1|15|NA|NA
TGTGCCAGCAGTTACAACTCAGGGATGAACACTGAAGCTTTCTTT
CASSYNSGMNTEAFF
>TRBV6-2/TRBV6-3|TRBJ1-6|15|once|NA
TGTGCCAGCAGCTCCGGACTAATCAACGGTTCACCCCTCCACTTT
CASSSGLINGSPLHF
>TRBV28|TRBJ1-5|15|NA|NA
TGTGCCAGCAGGGCCGGGGGGAATAGCAATCAGCCCCAGCATTTT
CASRAGGNSNQPQHF
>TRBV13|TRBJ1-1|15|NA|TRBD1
TGTGCCAGCAGCCCGAGGACAGGGCGGGTAACTGAAGCTTTCTTT
CASSPRTGRVTEAFF
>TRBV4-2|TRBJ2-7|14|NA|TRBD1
TGTGCCAGCAGCCTGCGGACAGGGGAAGGCGAGCAGTACTTC
CASSLRTGEGEQYF
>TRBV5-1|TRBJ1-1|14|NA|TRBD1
TGCGCCAGCAGCTTAATAAGGGGGCAGGGCGAAGCTTTCTTT
CASSLIRGQGEAFF
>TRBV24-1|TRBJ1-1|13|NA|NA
TGTGCCACCAGTGACCAAACAGGGCGAGAAGCTTTCTTT
CATSDQTGREAFF
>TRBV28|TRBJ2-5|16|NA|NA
TGTGCCAGCAGTCCTCCCCCTTATAGCGTAGGAGAGACCCAGTACTTC
CASSPPPYSVGETQYF
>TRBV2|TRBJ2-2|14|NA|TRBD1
TGTGCCAGCAGTGTACAGGGGGCGGTCGGGGAGCTGTTTTTT
CASSVQGAVGELFF
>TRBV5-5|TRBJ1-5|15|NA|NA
TGTGCCAGCAGCTGGACAGAGACGATTAATCAGCCCCAGCATTTT
CASSWTETINQPQHF
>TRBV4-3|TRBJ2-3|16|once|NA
TGCGCCAGCAGCCTTGGGACTGTTTCTAGCACAGATACGCAGTATTTT
CASSLGTVSSTDTQYF
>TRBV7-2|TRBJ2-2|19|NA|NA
TGTGCCAGCAGCTTAGCCTTTTTTATCAGGGGTAACCACACCGGGGAGCTGTTTTTT
CASSLAFFIRGNHTGELFF
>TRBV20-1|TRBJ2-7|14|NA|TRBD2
TGCAGTGCTAGTATTCGGGGGGGTTCCTACGAGCAGTACTTC
CSASIRGGSYEQYF
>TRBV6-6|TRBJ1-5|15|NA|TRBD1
TGTGCCAGCACTGTGACAGGGGGCGGCAATCAGCCCCAGCATTTT
CASTVTGGGNQPQHF
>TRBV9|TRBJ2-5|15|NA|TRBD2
TGTGCCAGCAGCGCGGGGACTAGCGGGGGTGAGACCCAGTACTTC
CASSAGTSGGETQYF
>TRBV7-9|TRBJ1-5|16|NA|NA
TGTGCCAGCAGCCCAGCTGCGGGCCCGGGCCATCAGCCCCAGCATTTT
CASSPAAGPGHQPQHF
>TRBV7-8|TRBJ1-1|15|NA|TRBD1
TGTGCCAGCCGTCCCTCGGAGGGGGCGAGAACTGAAGCTTTCTTT
CASRPSEGARTEAFF
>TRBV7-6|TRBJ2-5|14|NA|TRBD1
TGTGCCAGCAGCTTGGGGACAGTCGCGGAGACCCAGTACTTC
CASSLGTVAETQYF
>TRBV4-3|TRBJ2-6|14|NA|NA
TGCGCCAGCAGCCCGAACAGGGCCCCCAACGTCCTGACTTTC
CASSPNRAPNVLTF
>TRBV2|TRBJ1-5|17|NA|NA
TGTGCCAGCAGTGAATGGGCAGGGAGGTTGAGCAATCAGCCCCAGCATTTT
CASSEWAGRLSNQPQHF